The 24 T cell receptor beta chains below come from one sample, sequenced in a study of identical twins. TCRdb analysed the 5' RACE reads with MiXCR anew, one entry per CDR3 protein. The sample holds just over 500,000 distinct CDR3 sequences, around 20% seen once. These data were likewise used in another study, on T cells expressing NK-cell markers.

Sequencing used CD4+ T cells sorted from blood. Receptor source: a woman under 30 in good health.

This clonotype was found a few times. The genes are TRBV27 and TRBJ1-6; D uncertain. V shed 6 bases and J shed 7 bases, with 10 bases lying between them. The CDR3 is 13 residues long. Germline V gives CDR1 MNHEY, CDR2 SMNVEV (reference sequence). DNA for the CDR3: TGTGCCAGCAGGCCAGACTTGAATTCACCCCTCCACTTT. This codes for CASRPDLNSPLHF.

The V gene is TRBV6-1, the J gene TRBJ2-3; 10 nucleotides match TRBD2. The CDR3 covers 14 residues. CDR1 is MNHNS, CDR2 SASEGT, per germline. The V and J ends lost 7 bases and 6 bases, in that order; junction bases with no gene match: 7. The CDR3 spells CASKRGGGRDTQYF. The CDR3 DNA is TGTGCCAGCAAGCGGGGGGGGGGCCGTGATACGCAGTATTTT.

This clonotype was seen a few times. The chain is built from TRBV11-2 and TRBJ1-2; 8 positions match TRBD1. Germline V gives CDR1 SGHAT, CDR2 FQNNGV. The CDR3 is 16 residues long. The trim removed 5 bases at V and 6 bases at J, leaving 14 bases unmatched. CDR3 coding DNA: TGTGCCAGCAGCCCCGTCCGACAGGGGCGTTCCCATGGCTACACCTTC. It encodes CASSPVRQGRSHGYTF.

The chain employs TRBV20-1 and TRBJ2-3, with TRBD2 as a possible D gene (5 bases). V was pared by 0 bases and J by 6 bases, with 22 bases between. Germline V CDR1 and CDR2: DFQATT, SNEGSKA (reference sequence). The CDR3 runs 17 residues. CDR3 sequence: CSARDFGGGSIGDTQYF. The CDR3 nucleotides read TGCAGTGCTAGAGATTTCGGAGGAGGCTCAATCGGGGATACGCAGTATTTT.

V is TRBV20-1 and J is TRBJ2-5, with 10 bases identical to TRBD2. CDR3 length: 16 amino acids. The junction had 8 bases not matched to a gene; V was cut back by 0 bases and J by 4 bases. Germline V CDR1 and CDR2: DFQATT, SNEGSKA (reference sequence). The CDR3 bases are TGCAGTGCTAGAGATCTTTTAGCGGGAGGTCGAGAGACCCAGTACTTC. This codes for CSARDLLAGGRETQYF.

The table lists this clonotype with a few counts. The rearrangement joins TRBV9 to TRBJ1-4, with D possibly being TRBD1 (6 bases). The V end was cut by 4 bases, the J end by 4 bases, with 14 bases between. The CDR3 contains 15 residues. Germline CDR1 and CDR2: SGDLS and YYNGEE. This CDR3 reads CASSSRGQFNEKLFF. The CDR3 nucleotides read TGTGCCAGCAGCTCTAGAGGACAGTTTAATGAAAAACTGTTTTTT. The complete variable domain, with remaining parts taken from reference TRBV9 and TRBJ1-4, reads DSGVTQTPKHLITATGQRVTLRCSPRSGDLSVYWYQQSLDQGLQFLIQYYNGEERAKGNILERFSAQQFPDLHSELNLSSLELGDSALYFCASSSRGQFNEKLFFGSGTQLSVL.

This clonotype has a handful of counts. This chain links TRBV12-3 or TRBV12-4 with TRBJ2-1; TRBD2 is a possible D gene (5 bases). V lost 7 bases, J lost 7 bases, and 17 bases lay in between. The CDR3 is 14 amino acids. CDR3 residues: CASTGSPTRNEQFF. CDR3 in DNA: TGTGCCAGCACGGGGAGTCCTACTAGGAATGAGCAGTTCTTC.

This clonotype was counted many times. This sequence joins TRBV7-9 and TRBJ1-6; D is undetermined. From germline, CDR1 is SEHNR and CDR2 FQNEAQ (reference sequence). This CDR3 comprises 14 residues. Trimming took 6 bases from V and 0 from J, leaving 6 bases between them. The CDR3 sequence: CASSSGSYNSPLHF. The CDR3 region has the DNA TGTGCCAGCAGTTCCGGCTCCTATAATTCACCCCTCCACTTT. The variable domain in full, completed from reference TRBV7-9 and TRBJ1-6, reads DTGVSQNPRHKITKRGQNVTFRCDPISEHNRLYWYRQTLGQGPEFLTYFQNEAQLEKSRLLSDRFSAERPKGSFSTLEIQRTEQGDSAMYLCASSSGSYNSPLHFGNGTRLTVT.

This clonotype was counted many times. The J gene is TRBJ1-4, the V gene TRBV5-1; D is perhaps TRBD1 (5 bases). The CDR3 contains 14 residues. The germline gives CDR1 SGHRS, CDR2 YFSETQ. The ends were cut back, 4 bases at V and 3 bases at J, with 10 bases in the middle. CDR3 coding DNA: TGCGCCAGCAGCCCAGGGACGGCTAATGAAAAACTGTTTTTT. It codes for CASSPGTANEKLFF.

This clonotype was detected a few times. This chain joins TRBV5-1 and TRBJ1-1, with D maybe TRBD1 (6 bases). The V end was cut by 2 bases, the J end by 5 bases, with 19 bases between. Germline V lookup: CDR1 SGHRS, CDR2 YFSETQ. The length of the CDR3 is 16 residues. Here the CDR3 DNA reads TGCGCCAGCAGCTTTAGAGGCGGGGGCGCGTCGACTGAAGCTTTCTTT. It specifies CASSFRGGGASTEAFF.

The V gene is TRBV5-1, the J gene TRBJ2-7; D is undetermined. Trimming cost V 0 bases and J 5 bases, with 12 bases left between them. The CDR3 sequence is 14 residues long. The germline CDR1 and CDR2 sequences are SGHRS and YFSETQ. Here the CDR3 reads CASSLVGRDNEQYF. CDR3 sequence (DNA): TGCGCCAGCAGCTTGGTGGGAAGGGATAACGAGCAGTACTTC.

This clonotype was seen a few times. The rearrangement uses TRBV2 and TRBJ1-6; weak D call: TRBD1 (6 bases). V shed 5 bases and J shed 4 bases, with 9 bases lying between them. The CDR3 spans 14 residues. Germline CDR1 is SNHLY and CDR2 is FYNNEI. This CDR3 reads CASSQTGYNSPLHF. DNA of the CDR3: TGTGCCAGCAGTCAAACAGGGTATAATTCACCCCTCCACTTT.

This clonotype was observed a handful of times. The CDR3 region is CASSLAYAIEGLFF. CDR3 in DNA: TGTGCCAGCAGCTTAGCGTATGCGATCGAGGGGCTGTTTTTT. The V and J genes are TRBV7-2 and TRBJ2-2; possible D gene TRBD2, 5 bases. The germline V gene encodes CDR1 SGHTA and CDR2 FQGNSA. This CDR3 comprises 14 residues. Trimming left V 0 bases short and J 13 bases short, with 15 bases between.

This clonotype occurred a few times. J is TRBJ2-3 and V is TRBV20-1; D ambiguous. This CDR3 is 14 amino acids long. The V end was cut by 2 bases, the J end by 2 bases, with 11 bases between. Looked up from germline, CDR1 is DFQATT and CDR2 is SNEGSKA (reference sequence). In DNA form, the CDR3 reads TGCAGTGCTAGACCCCCGACCTCCACAGATACGCAGTATTTT. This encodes CSARPPTSTDTQYF.

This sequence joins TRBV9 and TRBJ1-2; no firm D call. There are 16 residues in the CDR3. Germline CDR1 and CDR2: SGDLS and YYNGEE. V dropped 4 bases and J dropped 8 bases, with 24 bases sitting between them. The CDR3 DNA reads TGTGCCAGCAGCCCGGACCTTCCAACGATCCCTAGCGGCTACACCTTC. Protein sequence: CASSPDLPTIPSGYTF.

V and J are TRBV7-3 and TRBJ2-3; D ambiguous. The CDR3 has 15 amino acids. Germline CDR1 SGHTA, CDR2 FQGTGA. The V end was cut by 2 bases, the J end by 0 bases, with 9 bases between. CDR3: CASSLVAASTDTQYF. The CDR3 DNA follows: TGTGCCAGCAGCTTAGTGGCAGCTAGCACAGATACGCAGTATTTT.

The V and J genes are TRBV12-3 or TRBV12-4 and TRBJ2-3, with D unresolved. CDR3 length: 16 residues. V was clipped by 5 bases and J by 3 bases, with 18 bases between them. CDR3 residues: CASSPGVAPSTDTQYF. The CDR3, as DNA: TGTGCCAGCAGTCCCGGAGTAGCTCCCTCTACAGATACGCAGTATTTT.

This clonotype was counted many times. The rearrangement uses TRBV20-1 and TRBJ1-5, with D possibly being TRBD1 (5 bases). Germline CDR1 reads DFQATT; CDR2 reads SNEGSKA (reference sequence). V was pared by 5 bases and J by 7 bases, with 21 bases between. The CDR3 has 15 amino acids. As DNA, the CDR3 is TGCAGTGCTGTGGGGACCGCTCTAGAACGGCAGCCCCAGCATTTT. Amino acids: CSAVGTALERQPQHF.

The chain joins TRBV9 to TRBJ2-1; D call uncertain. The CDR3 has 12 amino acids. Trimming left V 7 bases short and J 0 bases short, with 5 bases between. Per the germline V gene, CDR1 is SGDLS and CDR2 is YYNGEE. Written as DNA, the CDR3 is TGTGCCAGCGTAAGCTCCTACAATGAGCAGTTCTTC. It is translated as CASVSSYNEQFF.

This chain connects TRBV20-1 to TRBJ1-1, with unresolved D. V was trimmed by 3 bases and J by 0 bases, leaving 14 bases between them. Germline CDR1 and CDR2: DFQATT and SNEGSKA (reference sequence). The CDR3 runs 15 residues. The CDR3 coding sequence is TGCAGTGCTAGGAAGTCGCGGGTACTGAACACTGAAGCTTTCTTT. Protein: CSARKSRVLNTEAFF.

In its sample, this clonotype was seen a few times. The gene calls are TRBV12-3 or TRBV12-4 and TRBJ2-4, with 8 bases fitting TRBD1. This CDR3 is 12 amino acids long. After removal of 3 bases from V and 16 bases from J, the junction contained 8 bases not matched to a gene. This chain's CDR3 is CASSLEGTGVYF. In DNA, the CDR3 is TGTGCCAGCAGTTTGGAGGGGACAGGTGTTTACTTC.

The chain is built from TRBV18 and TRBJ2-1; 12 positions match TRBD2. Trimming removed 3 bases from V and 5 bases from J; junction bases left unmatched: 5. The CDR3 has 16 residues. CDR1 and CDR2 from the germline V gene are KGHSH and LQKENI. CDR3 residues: CASSPRLAGVNNEQFF. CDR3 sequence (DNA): TGTGCCAGCTCACCGAGACTAGCGGGAGTAAACAATGAGCAGTTCTTC.

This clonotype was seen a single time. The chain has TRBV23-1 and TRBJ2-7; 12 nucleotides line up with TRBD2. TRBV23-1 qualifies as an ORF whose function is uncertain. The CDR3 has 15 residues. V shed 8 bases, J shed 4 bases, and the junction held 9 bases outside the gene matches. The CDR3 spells CASLGLAGPLYEQYF. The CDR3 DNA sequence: TGCGCCAGCTTAGGACTAGCGGGACCTTTATACGAGCAGTACTTC.

The CDR3 reads CASSSIKSMYNEQFF. The CDR3 nucleotides are TGTGCCAGCAGCTCAATAAAATCCATGTACAATGAGCAGTTCTTC. The chain couples TRBV11-2 to TRBJ2-1, with unresolved D. The CDR3 spans 15 residues. Per the germline V gene, CDR1 is SGHAT and CDR2 is FQNNGV. V gave up 4 bases and J gave up 4 bases, with 14 bases separating them.